This T cell receptor (beta chain) was recorded in a study of CD8 T cells in ankylosing spondylitis. Findings and limits, study-wide: Reactive arthritis synovial fluid and blood previously showed some of these motif variants. Reported data indicate significant enrichment of disease-linked clones within matched ankylosing spondylitis synovial fluid.

As regards this clonotype: The antigen remains unidentified.

Quantitative molecular-barcoded 5'-RACE generated the TCR beta libraries. TCRdb ran MiXCR on the 5' RACE reads and lists one entry per CDR3 protein. The sample records about 150,000 distinct CDR3 sequences, around 42% being singletons. This CDR3 has 15 residues. Germline lookup yields CDR1 DFQATT and CDR2 SNEGSKA (reference sequence). The V segment lost 2 bases and the J segment 3 bases; nucleotides outside the gene matches: 8. The sequenced sample was synovial fluid, either unsorted or a sorted T cell fraction (not recorded which). The source of this sequence is a male donor with ankylosing spondylitis. This chain uses TRBV20-1 with TRBJ1-2, with 8 bases lining up with TRBD1. CDR3 sequence: CSARHPGTGYYGYTF. The CDR3 DNA reads as TGCAGTGCTAGACACCCCGGGACAGGATACTATGGCTACACCTTC.